The clone carrying this T cell receptor (beta chain) was detected only once. The CDR3 is 15 residues long. J gave up 1 base and V 3 bases, and 4 bases lay outside the gene matches. Per the germline V gene, CDR1 is SGHRS and CDR2 is YFSETQ. As processed by the authors: Reference gene primers were amplified, and this amplification served to estimate nucleated cell counts. Clones were sequenced by immunoSEQ multiplex PCR, and TCRdb holds only the in-frame ones, with some missing. The D gene and trimming were derived from the DNA, and the V and J assignments and clone size from that table. Seen here are 60,000 to 80,000 clones, 86% observed once, and the top ten hold 1.3%. This sample was included in a study of blood T cell repertoires in COVID-19. As for the study in general: PBMCs, B-cell-depleted T cells, or T cells provided the cDNA or gDNA that made up the material.

Sequencing was performed on peripheral blood. The sequence was obtained from a woman over 75 with acute or convalescent COVID-19. The chain employs TRBV5-1 and TRBJ2-7; 10 nucleotides agree with TRBD1. CDR3 in DNA: TGCGCCAGCAGCTCCCCGGGACAGGGGTCCTACGAGCAGTACTTC. Amino acid sequence: CASSSPGQGSYEQYF.